What follows are 2 T cell receptor beta chains derived from one specimen sequenced in a study of CD8 T cell repertoires and HIV-1 epitope variants. These receptors are not linked to any known antigen. The protocol was immunoSEQ multiplex PCR, while the TCRdb copy is restricted to in-frame clones and leaves out a portion. The sample includes about 4,800 clones, approximately 71% seen only once; the top ten take under 55%. The sample taken for sequencing was cultured CD8+ T cells derived from PBMCs. Receptors originate from a male donor with HIV.

The chain employs TRBV19 and TRBJ1-1; no definite D call. The ends were cut back, 1 base at V and 3 bases at J, with 3 bases in the middle. The CDR3 consists of 12 residues. Germline CDR1 and CDR2: LNHDA and SQIVND (reference sequence). CDR3 sequence reads: CASSIGYTEAFF. The DNA for the CDR3 is TGTGCCAGTAGTATAGGATACACTGAAGCTTTCTTT.

The V and J genes are TRBV6-5 and TRBJ2-1, with a weak D call TRBD1 (6 bases). The CDR3 contains 15 residues. With 2 bases removed from V and 8 bases from J, the gap between germline ends came to 16 bases. CDR1 MNHEY and CDR2 SVGAGI come from the germline V gene. CDR3 protein: CASSYGGRGYDEQFF. The CDR3 coding sequence is TGTGCCAGCAGTTACGGGGGCAGGGGTTATGATGAGCAGTTCTTC.